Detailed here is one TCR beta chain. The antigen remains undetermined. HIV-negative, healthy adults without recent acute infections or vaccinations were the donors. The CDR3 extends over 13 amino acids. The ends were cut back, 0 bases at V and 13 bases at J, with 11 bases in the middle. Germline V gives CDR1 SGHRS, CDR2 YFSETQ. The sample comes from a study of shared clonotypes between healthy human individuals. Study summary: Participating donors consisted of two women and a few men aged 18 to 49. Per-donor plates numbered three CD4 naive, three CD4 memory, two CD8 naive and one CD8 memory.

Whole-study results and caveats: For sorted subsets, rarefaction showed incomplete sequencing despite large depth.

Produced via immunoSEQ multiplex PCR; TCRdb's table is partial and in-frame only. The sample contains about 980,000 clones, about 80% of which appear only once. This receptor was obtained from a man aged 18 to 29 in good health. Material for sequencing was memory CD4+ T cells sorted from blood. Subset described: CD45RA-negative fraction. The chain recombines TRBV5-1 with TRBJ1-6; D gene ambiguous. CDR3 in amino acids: CASSLDGASPLHF. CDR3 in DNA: TGCGCCAGCAGCTTGGACGGCGCATCCCCCCTCCACTTT.